These 15 T cell receptor beta chains were sequenced from one sample in a study of Graves' ophthalmopathy and Graves' hyperthyroidism. The authors amplified TCR beta CDR3 regions from RNA transcripts. First-round RT-PCR with HTBI primers preceded a second-round multiplex PCR. MiXCR, run by TCRdb on the multiplex PCR reads, gives a single entry per CDR3 protein. The sample has more than 300,000 distinct CDR3 sequences; 15% to 19% are singletons. Sequenced material: peripheral blood. The receptors originated from a woman between 18 and 30 years old with stable Graves' hyperthyroidism.

This clonotype was recorded at least ten times. The rearrangement uses TRBV12-3 or TRBV12-4 and TRBJ1-6, with a tentative D call TRBD1 (5 bases). The ends were cut back, 2 bases at V and 7 bases at J, with 15 bases in the middle. This CDR3 spans 16 amino acids. This chain's CDR3 is CASSLSRRERNSPLHF. CDR3 coding DNA: TGTGCCAGCAGTTTAAGTCGCAGGGAACGCAATTCACCCCTCCACTTT.

The gene calls are TRBV10-2 and TRBJ2-7; TRBD2 matches 7 bases. This CDR3 has 14 amino acids. The trim removed 6 bases at V and 2 bases at J, leaving 7 bases unmatched. Per the germline V gene, CDR1 is WSHSY and CDR2 is SAAADI. CDR3 DNA sequence: TGCGCCAGCAGCCCGGAGGGACTACCCTACGAGCAGTACTTC. It is translated as CASSPEGLPYEQYF.

This clonotype was recorded many times. V is TRBV27 and J is TRBJ2-7, with 7 bases matching TRBD2. With V trimmed by 5 bases and J by 6 bases, 10 bases remained unmatched. From germline, CDR1 is MNHEY and CDR2 SMNVEV (reference sequence). This CDR3 contains 14 residues. The CDR3 region has the DNA TGTGCCAGCAGTCCCACAGCGGGGACCGGCGAGCAGTACTTC. Its protein is CASSPTAGTGEQYF.

This clonotype has just a few counts. In DNA form, the CDR3 reads TGTGCCAGCAGCTCACATGCGGAAGACAGGGGCTTTGCTGGAAACACCATATATTTT. It is translated as CASSSHAEDRGFAGNTIYF. The chain is built from TRBV11-1 and TRBJ1-3, with 8 bases that match TRBD1. CDR1 and CDR2 (germline): SGHAT, FQDESV (reference sequence). Losses at the gene ends were 4 bases for V and 2 bases for J; bases not matched to a gene: 16. The CDR3 has 19 residues.

In this sample, this clonotype turned up a few times. The genes are TRBV4-1 and TRBJ2-7, with 11 nucleotides matching TRBD2. V lost 3 bases and J lost 0; bases outside the gene matches: 13. The germline CDR1 and CDR2 sequences are MGHRA and YSYEKL. The CDR3 covers 19 residues. In DNA form, the CDR3 reads TGCGCCAGCAGCCACGGGACTAGCGGCCGCCTCCCCCTCTCCTACGAGCAGTACTTC. Amino acid sequence: CASSHGTSGRLPLSYEQYF.

Worth noting for this clonotype: A much larger clonotype is one base distant, so this may be a read error. V is TRBV13 and J is TRBJ1-1, with 7 bases lining up with TRBD1. The CDR3 runs to 13 residues. CDR1 is PRHDT, CDR2 FYEKMQ, per germline (reference sequence). CDR3 nucleotides: TGTGCCAGCAGCCCGACAGGGCCCTCTGAAGCTTGCTTT. Amino acid sequence: CASSPTGPSEACF. The whole variable domain, remainder taken from reference TRBV13 and TRBJ1-1, is AAGVIQSPRHLIKEKRETATLKCYPIPRHDTVYWYQQGPGQDPQFLISFYEKMQSDKGSIPDRFSAQQFSDYHSELNMSSLELGDSALYFCASSPTGPSEACFGQGTRLTVV.

The V and J genes are TRBV6-1 and TRBJ2-5, with TRBD2 as a possible D gene (6 bases). CDR3 size: 15 residues. Trimming stripped 6 bases from V and 2 bases from J, with 16 bases between. Per germline, CDR1 MNHNS and CDR2 SASEGT. This CDR3 reads CASSHLGREQETQYF. CDR3 nucleotide sequence: TGTGCCAGCAGCCATTTGGGGCGGGAACAAGAGACCCAGTACTTC.

Many counts were recorded for this clonotype. V and J are TRBV11-2 and TRBJ2-5; 11 bases align to TRBD2. CDR3 length equals 17 residues. With 1 base clipped from V and 2 bases from J, the junction kept 6 bases outside the gene matches. Germline CDR1 is SGHAT and CDR2 is FQNNGV. CDR3 DNA: TGTGCCAGCAGCTTAGTGGCTAGCGGGGGGCCACAAGAGACCCAGTACTTC. Amino acid sequence: CASSLVASGGPQETQYF.

This clonotype has just a few counts. The chain links TRBV9 to TRBJ1-3; D is perhaps TRBD1 (5 bases). The V end was cut by 4 bases, the J end by 0 bases, with 14 bases between. The CDR3 is made up of 16 amino acids. Germline assignment: CDR1 SGDLS and CDR2 YYNGEE. The CDR3 region has the DNA TGTGCCAGCAGCCCCGCCGGGACGGACTCTGGAAACACCATATATTTT. It is translated as CASSPAGTDSGNTIYF.

This clonotype was recorded many times. The chain has TRBV6-5 and TRBJ1-1, with 10 nucleotides matching TRBD1. CDR1 and CDR2 from the germline V gene are MNHEY and SVGAGI. V lost 7 bases to trimming and J lost 1 base; unmatched junction nucleotides: 3. This CDR3 spans 14 amino acids. The CDR3 sequence: CASTRDRGNTEAFF. Written as DNA, the CDR3 is TGTGCCAGCACCCGGGACAGGGGGAACACTGAAGCTTTCTTT.

This clonotype was detected many times. The chain combines TRBV27 with TRBJ1-2; the D gene is possibly TRBD1 (6 bases). CDR1 and CDR2 from the germline V gene are MNHEY and SMNVEV (reference sequence). The V and J ends lost 5 bases and 4 bases respectively, with 11 bases between them. The CDR3 loop spans 13 amino acids. CDR3 residues: CASSGGAPYGYTF. In nucleotides, the CDR3 is TGTGCCAGCAGTGGGGGGGCACCCTATGGCTACACCTTC.

This clonotype was picked up a small number of times. The chain combines TRBV5-1 with TRBJ2-2, with a weak D call TRBD2 (6 bases). The V end lost 3 bases, the J end lost 3 bases, and 12 bases lay between the germline ends. CDR3 size: 15 residues. Per the germline V gene, CDR1 is SGHRS and CDR2 is YFSETQ. The CDR3 protein is CASSSTSGDTGELFF. The CDR3 coding sequence is TGCGCCAGCAGCTCGACTAGTGGGGACACCGGGGAGCTGTTTTTT.

This clonotype was recorded many times. The chain employs TRBV19 and TRBJ2-7, with 8 positions matching TRBD2. Losses at the gene ends were 5 bases for V and 0 bases for J; bases not matched to a gene: 9. There are 16 residues in the CDR3. Germline V CDR1 and CDR2: LNHDA, SQIVND (reference sequence). The CDR3 sequence: CASSASGTSASYEQYF. The CDR3 DNA reads as TGTGCCAGTAGTGCCTCAGGGACTAGTGCCTCCTACGAGCAGTACTTC.

This clonotype was observed a handful of times. The rearrangement links TRBV3-1 to TRBJ1-1; a weak D match, TRBD1 (5 bases). CDR3 length: 19 amino acids. Germline lookup yields CDR1 LGHDT and CDR2 YNNKEL (reference sequence). Trimming shortened V by 1 base and J by 0 bases, and 21 bases separated the two germline ends. The chain's CDR3 is CASSQVLQGRAAMNTEAFF. DNA of the CDR3: TGTGCCAGCAGCCAAGTGTTACAAGGCAGGGCTGCCATGAACACTGAAGCTTTCTTT.

The sample holds many counts of this clonotype. V and J are TRBV4-1 and TRBJ2-7, with no clear D. CDR1 and CDR2 (germline): MGHRA, YSYEKL. CDR3 length equals 14 residues. Trimming took 0 bases from V and 3 from J, leaving 9 bases between them. The DNA for the CDR3 is TGCGCCAGCAGCCAAGATGGGGTAGTCTACGAGCAGTACTTC. Its protein product is CASSQDGVVYEQYF.